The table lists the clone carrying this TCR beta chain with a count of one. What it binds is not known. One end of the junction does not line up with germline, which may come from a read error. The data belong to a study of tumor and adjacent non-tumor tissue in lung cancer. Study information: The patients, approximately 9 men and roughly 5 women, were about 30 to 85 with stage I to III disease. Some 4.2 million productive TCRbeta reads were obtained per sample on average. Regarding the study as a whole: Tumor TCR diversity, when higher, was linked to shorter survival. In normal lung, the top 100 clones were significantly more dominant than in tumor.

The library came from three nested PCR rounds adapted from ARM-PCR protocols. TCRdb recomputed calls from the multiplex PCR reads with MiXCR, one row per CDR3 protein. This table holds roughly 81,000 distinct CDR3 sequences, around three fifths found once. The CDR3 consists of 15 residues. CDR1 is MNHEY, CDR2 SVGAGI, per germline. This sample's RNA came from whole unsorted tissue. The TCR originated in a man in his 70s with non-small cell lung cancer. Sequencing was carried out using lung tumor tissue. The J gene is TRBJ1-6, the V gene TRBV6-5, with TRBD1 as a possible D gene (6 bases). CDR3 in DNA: TGTGCCAGCAGTCACACAGGGTCGTATAATTCACCTCTCCACTTT. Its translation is CASSHTGSYNSPLHF.